The clone carrying this T cell receptor (beta chain) was detected a few times. The sample belongs to a study of blood T cell repertoires in COVID-19. Study as a whole: T cells, B-cell-depleted T cells, or PBMCs provided the cDNA or gDNA that served as material.

Trimming pared 4 bases from V and 4 bases from J, leaving 13 bases between. CDR1 is SNHLY and CDR2 is FYNNEI in the germline V gene. The CDR3 is 14 residues long. Using immunoSEQ multiplex PCR, the repertoire was profiled, and TCRdb retains in-frame clones only, with some absent. Here the sample spans some 220,000 clones, 75% to 90% being singletons. The chain joins TRBV2 to TRBJ1-1; possible D gene TRBD1, 6 bases. This TCR came from a woman aged 18-35 years in a cohort exposed to, infected with or recovered from COVID-19 (not recorded which). The sequenced material came from PBMCs or T cells enriched from blood (not recorded which). The CDR3, as DNA: TGTGCCAGCAGTGGGCGGGGGGCGCGCACTGAAGCTTTCTTT. This translates into CASSGRGARTEAFF.